This T cell receptor beta chain was captured in a study of identical twins. CDR3 length: 13 amino acids. Germline V gene lookup returns CDR1 SEHNR and CDR2 FQNEAQ (reference sequence). Trimming removed 4 bases from V and 8 bases from J, with 14 bases in between. TCRdb fed the 5' RACE reads into MiXCR, producing one record per CDR3 protein. The sample holds 200,000 to 250,000 distinct CDR3 sequences, 6.5% seen once. This clonotype was detected many times. This same sample was also part of a study on T cells expressing NK-cell markers.

The chain employs TRBV7-9 and TRBJ1-2, with D tentatively TRBD1 (5 bases). This clonotype was sampled from a woman aged 18-30 years in good health. Sequencing input: CD8+ T cells sorted from blood. The CDR3 bases are TGTGCCAGCAGCTCCTCCAGGGAGGGAGGCTACACCTTC. Amino acid sequence: CASSSSREGGYTF.